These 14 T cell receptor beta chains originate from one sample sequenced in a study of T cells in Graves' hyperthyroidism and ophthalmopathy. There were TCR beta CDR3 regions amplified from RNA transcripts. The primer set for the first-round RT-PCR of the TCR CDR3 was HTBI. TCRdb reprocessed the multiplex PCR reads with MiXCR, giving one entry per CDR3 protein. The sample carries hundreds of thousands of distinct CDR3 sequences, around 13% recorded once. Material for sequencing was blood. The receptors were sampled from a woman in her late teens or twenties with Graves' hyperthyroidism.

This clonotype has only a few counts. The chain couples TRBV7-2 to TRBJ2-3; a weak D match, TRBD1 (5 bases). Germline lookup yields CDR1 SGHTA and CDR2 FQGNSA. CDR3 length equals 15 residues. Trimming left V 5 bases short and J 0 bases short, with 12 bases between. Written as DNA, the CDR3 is TGTGCCAGCAGCCCGCAGGGAATTAGCACAGATACGCAGTATTTT. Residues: CASSPQGISTDTQYF. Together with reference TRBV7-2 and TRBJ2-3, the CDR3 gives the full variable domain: GAGVSQSPSNKVTEKGKDVELRCDPISGHTALYWYRQSLGQGLEFLIYFQGNSAPDKSGLPSDRFSAERTGGSVSTLTIQRTQQEDSAVYLCASSPQGISTDTQYFGPGTRLTVL.

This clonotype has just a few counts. This CDR3 reads CASSLSLLYNEQFF. CDR3 bases: TGTGCCAGCAGTTTGTCGCTCCTCTACAATGAGCAGTTCTTC. The chain is built from TRBV12-3 or TRBV12-4 and TRBJ2-1; D is unclear. There are 14 residues in the CDR3. The ends were cut back, 3 bases at V and 3 bases at J, with 9 bases in the middle.

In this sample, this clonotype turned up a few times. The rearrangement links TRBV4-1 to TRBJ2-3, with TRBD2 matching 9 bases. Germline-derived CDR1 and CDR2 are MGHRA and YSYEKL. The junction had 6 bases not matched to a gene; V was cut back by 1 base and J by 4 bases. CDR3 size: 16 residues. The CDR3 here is CASSQGSGSWADTQYF. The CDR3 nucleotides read TGCGCCAGCAGCCAAGGTAGCGGGAGTTGGGCAGATACGCAGTATTTT.

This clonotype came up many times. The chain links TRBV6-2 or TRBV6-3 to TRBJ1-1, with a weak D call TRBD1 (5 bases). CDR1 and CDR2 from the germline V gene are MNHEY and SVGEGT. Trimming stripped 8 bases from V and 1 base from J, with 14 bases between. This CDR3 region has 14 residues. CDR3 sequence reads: CASQTPGRNTEAFF. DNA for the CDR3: TGTGCCAGCCAGACCCCGGGACGGAACACTGAAGCTTTCTTT.

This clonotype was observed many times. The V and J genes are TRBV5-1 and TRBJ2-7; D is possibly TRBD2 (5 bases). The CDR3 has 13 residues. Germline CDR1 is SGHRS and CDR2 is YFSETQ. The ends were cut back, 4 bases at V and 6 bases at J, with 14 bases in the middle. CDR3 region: CASSLDGVSEQYF. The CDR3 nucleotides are TGCGCCAGCAGCCTGGACGGGGTTTCCGAGCAGTACTTC.

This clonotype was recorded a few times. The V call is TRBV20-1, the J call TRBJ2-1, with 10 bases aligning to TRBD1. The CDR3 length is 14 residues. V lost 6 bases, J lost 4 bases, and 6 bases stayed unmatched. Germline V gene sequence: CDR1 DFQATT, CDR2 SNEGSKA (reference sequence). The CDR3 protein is CSADRDRGYNEQFF. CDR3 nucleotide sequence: TGCAGTGCCGACCGGGACAGGGGATACAATGAGCAGTTCTTC.

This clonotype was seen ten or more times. CDR3 protein: CASRSGLAAAVHEQYF. DNA of the CDR3: TGTGCCAGCAGATCTGGACTAGCGGCAGCGGTCCACGAGCAGTACTTC. This chain uses TRBV6-1 with TRBJ2-7; 10 positions agree with TRBD2. The CDR3 has 16 amino acids. Germline values: CDR1 MNHNS, CDR2 SASEGT. V was pared by 6 bases and J by 5 bases, with 13 bases of the junction left unmatched.

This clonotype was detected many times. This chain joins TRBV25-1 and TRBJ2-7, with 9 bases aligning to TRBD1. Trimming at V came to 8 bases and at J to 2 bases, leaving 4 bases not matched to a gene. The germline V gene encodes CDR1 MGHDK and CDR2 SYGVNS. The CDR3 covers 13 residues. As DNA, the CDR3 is TGTGCCAGCGGTGGACAGGGGACCTACGAGCAGTACTTC. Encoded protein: CASGGQGTYEQYF.

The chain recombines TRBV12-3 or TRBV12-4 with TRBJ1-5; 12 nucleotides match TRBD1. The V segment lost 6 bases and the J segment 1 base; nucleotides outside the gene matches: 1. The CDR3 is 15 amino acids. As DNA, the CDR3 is TGTGCCAGCAGGGGACAGGGGGCAAGCAATCAGCCCCAGCATTTT. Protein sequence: CASRGQGASNQPQHF.

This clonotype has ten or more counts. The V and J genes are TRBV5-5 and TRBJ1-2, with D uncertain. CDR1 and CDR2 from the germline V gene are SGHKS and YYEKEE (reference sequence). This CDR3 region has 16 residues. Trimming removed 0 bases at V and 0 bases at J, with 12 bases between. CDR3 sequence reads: CASSLALAVPNYGYTF. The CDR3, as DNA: TGTGCCAGCAGCTTGGCATTGGCAGTACCTAACTATGGCTACACCTTC.

CDR3 sequence: CASSEGQANTGELFF. The CDR3 nucleotides are TGTGCCAGTAGTGAGGGACAGGCGAACACCGGGGAGCTGTTTTTT. The rearrangement joins TRBV19 to TRBJ2-2; TRBD1 aligns across 8 bases. J gave up 0 bases and V 5 bases, and 2 bases lay outside the gene matches. The CDR3 contains 15 residues. Germline V gene data show CDR1 as LNHDA and CDR2 as SQIVND (reference sequence).

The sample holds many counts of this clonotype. CDR3 residues: CASSFTTGSSYEQYF. CDR3 DNA: TGTGCCAGCAGCTTTACGACAGGGTCCTCCTACGAGCAGTACTTC. The chain joins TRBV7-8 to TRBJ2-7; TRBD1 matches 7 bases. The CDR3 loop spans 15 amino acids. CDR1 and CDR2 from the germline V gene are SGHVS and FQNEAQ. V gave up 3 bases and J gave up 0 bases; unmatched junction bases: 5.

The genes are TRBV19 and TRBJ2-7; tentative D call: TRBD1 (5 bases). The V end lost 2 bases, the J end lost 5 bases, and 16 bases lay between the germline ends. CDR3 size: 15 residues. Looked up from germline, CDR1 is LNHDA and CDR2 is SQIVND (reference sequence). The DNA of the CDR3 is TGTGCCAGTAGTATAACAGGTTATGTAATCCACGAGCAGTACTTC. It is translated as CASSITGYVIHEQYF.

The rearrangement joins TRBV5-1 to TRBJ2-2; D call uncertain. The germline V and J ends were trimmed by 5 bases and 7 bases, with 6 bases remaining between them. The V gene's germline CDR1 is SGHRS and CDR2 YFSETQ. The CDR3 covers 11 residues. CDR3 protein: CASRSRGELFF. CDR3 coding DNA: TGCGCCAGCAGGTCGCGCGGGGAGCTGTTTTTT.